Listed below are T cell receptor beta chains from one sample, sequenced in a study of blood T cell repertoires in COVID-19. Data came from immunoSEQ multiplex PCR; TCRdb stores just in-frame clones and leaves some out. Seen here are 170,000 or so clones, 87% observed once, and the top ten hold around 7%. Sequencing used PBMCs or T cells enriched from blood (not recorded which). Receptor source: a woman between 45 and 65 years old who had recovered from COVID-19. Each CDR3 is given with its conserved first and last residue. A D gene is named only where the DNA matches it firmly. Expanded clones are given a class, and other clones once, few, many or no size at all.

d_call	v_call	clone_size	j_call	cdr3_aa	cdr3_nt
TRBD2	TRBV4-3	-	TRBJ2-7	CASSQDRGGRASYEQYF	TGCGCCAGCAGCCAAGATCGGGGCGGGAGGGCCTCCTACGAGCAGTACTTC
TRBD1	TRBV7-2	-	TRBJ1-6	CASSSPQGANSPLHF	TGTGCCAGCAGCTCCCCACAGGGGGCAAATTCACCCCTCCACTTT
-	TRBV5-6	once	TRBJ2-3	CASSLRGASTDTQYF	TGTGCCAGCAGCCTGCGTGGGGCTAGCACAGATACGCAGTATTTT
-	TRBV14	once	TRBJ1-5	CASSRSGVGNQPQHF	TGTGCCAGCAGCCGGTCGGGGGTCGGCAATCAGCCCCAGCATTTT
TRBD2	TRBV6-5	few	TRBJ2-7	CASSGTSGKYEQYF	TGTGCCAGCAGCGGGACTAGCGGGAAGTACGAGCAGTACTTC
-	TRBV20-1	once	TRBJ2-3	CSASSGTSTDTQYF	TGCAGTGCCAGTAGCGGAACTAGCACAGATACGCAGTATTTT
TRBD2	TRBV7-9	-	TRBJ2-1	CASSLRLAGGGSNNEQFF	TGTGCCAGCAGCTTACGACTAGCGGGAGGGGGGAGCAACAATGAGCAGTTCTTC
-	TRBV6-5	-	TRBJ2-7	CASSSLTVQPYEQYF	TGTGCCAGCAGTTCCTTGACAGTGCAGCCCTACGAGCAGTACTTC
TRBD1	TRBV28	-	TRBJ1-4	CASSSRTGSKEKLFF	TGTGCCAGCAGTTCCCGGACAGGGTCTAAGGAAAAACTGTTTTTT
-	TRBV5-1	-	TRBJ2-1	CASSLADSYNEQFF	TGCGCCAGCAGCTTGGCGGACTCTTACAATGAGCAGTTCTTC
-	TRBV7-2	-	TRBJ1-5	CASSLASTTNQPQHF	TGTGCCAGCAGCTTAGCGTCAACTACTAATCAGCCCCAGCATTTT
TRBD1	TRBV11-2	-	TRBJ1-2	CASSPSGQGKVYGYTF	TGTGCCAGCAGCCCCTCGGGACAGGGGAAAGTCTATGGCTACACCTTC
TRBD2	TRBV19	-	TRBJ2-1	CASSSLAGVSYNEQFF	TGTGCCAGTAGTAGTCTAGCGGGAGTCTCCTACAATGAGCAGTTCTTC
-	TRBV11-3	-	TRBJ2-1	CASSLEPGAGNEQFF	TGTGCCAGCAGCTTAGAGCCGGGAGCTGGGAATGAGCAGTTCTTC
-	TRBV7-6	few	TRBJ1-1	CASSLAIRGGNTEAFF	TGTGCCAGCAGCTTAGCTATTCGGGGAGGGAACACTGAAGCTTTCTTT
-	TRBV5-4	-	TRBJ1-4	CASSDGRGTNEKLFF	TGTGCCAGCAGCGATGGTAGGGGGACCAATGAAAAACTGTTTTTT
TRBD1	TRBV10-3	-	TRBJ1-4	CAISSTGEATNEKLFF	TGTGCCATCAGCTCGACAGGGGAGGCGACTAATGAAAAACTGTTTTTT
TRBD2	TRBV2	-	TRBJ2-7	CASSAAGGPYEQYF	TGTGCCAGCAGTGCGGCGGGAGGGCCCTACGAGCAGTACTTC
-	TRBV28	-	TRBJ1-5	CASSPNLLPGHNQPQHF	TGTGCCAGCAGTCCCAACCTGTTGCCTGGGCATAATCAGCCCCAGCATTTT
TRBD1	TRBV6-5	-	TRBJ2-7	CASWTGGDEQYF	TGTGCCAGCTGGACAGGGGGCGACGAGCAGTACTTC
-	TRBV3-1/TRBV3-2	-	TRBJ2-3	CASSQAGEGTDTQYF	TGTGCCAGCAGCCAAGCGGGAGAGGGCACAGATACGCAGTATTTT